This record covers a single TCR beta chain. Antigen unknown. One junction end does not reproduce the germline sequence, and a read error may be involved. The record originates from a study of glioma-infiltrating T cells. Study outcomes and limitations: Above-expected tissue-blood divergence occurred in all gliomas, most in low-grade ones.

Germline V gene lookup returns CDR1 MGHRA and CDR2 YSYEKL. The CDR3 has 16 residues. The iRepertoire nested amplicon-rescue multiplex PCR amplified TCR alpha and beta CDR3s from RNA. TCRdb independently ran MiXCR on the multiplex PCR reads; one entry per CDR3 protein. The sample shows 300,000 to 450,000 distinct CDR3 sequences, approximately 42% of them seen only once. The chain is built from TRBV4-1 and TRBJ2-7, with D possibly TRBD1 on 6 matching bases. The sequence was obtained from a human donor with low-grade glioma or glioblastoma, undergoing nonglioma brain surgery, or in good health (not recorded which). Sequenced sample: glioma tissue, nonneoplastic brain tissue, or PBMCs (not recorded which). CDR3 region: CASSQGPGQSFGEQCF. The CDR3 DNA reads as TGCGCCAGCAGCCAAGGCCCCGGACAGTCATTCGGCGAGCAGTGCTTC.